What follows describes a single T cell receptor beta chain. Its cognate antigen is unknown. This specimen comes from a study of CD8 T cells in Susac syndrome. On the study more broadly: There were Susac syndrome patients who were therapy-naive at blood draw, others on corticosteroids, and others on intravenous immunoglobulin alone.

RNA amounts of roughly 0.5 to 1 ug underwent reverse transcription with random hexamers. TCRdb redid the calling of the immunoSEQ multiplex PCR reads with MiXCR, one entry per CDR3 protein. The sample shows 130,000 to 150,000 distinct CDR3 sequences, 95% of them seen only once. The study, taken as a whole, reports: Where Susac syndrome CD4+ T cell repertoires were concerned, no clonal expansion was evident.

The source of this sequence is a human donor with Susac syndrome. Sequencing input: CD4+ T cells from PBMCs.

The DNA of the CDR3 is TGTGCCAGCAGCGCGACAAATAACTATGGCTACACCTTC. This gives the protein CASSATNNYGYTF. The J gene is TRBJ1-2, the V gene TRBV9, with D uncertain. The CDR3 is made up of 13 amino acids. Germline assignment: CDR1 SGDLS and CDR2 YYNGEE. V lost 3 bases to trimming and J lost 1 base, with 7 bases between them.